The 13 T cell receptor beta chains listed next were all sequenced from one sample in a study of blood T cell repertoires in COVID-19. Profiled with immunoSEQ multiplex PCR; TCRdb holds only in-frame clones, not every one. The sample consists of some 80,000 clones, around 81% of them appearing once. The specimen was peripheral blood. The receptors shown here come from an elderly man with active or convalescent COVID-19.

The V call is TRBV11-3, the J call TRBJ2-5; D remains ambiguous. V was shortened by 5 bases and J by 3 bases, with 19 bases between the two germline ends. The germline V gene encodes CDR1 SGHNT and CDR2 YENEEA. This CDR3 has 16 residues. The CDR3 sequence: CASSTSTTGAEETQYF. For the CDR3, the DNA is TGTGCCAGCAGCACATCAACCACCGGAGCAGAAGAGACCCAGTACTTC.

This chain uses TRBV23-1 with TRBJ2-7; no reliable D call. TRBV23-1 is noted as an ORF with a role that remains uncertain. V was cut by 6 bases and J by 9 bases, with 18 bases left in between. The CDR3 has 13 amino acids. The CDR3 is CASSPLGCLGQYV. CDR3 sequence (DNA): TGCGCCAGCAGCCCACTCGGGTGTTTAGGGCAGTACGTC.

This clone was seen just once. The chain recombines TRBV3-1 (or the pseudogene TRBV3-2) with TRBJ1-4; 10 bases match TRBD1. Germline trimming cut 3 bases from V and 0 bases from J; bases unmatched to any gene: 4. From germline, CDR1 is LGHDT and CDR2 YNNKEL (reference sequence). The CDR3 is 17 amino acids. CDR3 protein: CASSQIGTGATNEKLFF. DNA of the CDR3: TGTGCCAGCAGCCAGATAGGGACAGGGGCAACTAATGAAAAACTGTTTTTT.

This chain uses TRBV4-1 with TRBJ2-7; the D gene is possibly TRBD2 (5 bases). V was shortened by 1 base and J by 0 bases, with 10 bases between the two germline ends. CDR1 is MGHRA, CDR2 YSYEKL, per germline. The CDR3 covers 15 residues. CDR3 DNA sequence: TGCGCCAGCAGCCAAGGTGTGGGGAGCTCCTACGAGCAGTACGTC. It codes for CASSQGVGSSYEQYV.

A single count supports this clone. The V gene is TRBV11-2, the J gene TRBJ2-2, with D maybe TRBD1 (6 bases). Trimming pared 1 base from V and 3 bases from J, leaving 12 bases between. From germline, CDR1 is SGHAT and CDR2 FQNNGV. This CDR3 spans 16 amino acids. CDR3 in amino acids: CASSLGPQGYTGELFF. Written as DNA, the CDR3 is TGTGCCAGCAGCTTAGGTCCCCAGGGGTACACCGGGGAGCTGTTTTTT.

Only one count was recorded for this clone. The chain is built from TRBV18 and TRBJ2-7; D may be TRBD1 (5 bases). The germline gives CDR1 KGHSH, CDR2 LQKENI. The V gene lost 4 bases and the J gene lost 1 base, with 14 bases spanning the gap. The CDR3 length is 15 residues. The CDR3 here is CASSLQGGTSYEQYV. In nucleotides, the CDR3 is TGTGCCAGCTCACTCCAGGGTGGTACGTCCTACGAGCAGTACGTC.

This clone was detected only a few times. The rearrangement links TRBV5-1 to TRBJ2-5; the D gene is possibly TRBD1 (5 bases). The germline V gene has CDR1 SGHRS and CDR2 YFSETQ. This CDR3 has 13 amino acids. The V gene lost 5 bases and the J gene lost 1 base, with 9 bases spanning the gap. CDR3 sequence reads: CASSPGSQETQYF. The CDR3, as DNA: TGCGCCAGCAGTCCAGGGTCCCAAGAGACCCAGTACTTC.

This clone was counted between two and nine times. CDR3 loop: CASSQGPLTVFF. The CDR3, as DNA: TGTGCCAGCAGCCAAGGCCCCCTCACGGTGTTTTTT. The chain has TRBV4-2 and TRBJ1-4; D ambiguous. This CDR3 has 12 amino acids. CDR1 and CDR2 (germline): LGHNA, YNFKEQ. Trimming stripped 1 base from V and 15 bases from J, with 12 bases between.

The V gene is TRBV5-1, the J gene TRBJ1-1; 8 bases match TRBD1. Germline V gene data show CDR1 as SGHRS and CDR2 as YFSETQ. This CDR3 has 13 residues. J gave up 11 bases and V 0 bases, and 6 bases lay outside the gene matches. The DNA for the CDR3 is TGCGCCAGCAGCTTGGCCCAGGGGGCAAGGGCTTTCTTT. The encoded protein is CASSLAQGARAFF.

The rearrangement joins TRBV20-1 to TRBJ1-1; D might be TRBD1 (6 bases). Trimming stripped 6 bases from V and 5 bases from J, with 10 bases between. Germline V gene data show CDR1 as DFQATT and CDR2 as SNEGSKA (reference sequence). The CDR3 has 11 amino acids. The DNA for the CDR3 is TGCAGTGCAACTCAGGGGACTGAAGCTTTCTTT. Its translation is CSATQGTEAFF.

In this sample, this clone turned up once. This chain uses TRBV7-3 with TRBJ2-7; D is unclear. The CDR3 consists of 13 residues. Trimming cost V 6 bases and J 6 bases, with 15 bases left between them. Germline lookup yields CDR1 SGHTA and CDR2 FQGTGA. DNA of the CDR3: TGTGCCAGCAGGCCATACCCTTCTATCGAGCAGTACGTC. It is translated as CASRPYPSIEQYV.

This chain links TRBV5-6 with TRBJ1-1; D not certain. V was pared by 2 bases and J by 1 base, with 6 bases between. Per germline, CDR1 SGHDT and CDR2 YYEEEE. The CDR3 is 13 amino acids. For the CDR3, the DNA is TGTGCCAGCAGCTTTGGCAGGAACACTGAAGCTTTCTTT. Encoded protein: CASSFGRNTEAFF.

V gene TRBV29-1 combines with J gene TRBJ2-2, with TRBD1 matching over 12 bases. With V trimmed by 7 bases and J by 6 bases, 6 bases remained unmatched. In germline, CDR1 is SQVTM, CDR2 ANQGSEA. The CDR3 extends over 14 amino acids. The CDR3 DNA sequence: TGCAGCGCTGGGACAGGGGGCTATCCCGGGGAGCTGTTTTTT. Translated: CSAGTGGYPGELFF.